This T cell receptor (beta chain) stems from a study of regulatory T cells in long-lasting Graves disease. Study conclusions and caveats: With 2,500 to 3,500 shared public clonotypes, persistent patients exceeded new patients, who shared about 1,000. Patients with persistent Graves' had lower TCR diversity than newly diagnosed patients.

Time point here: newly diagnosed GD, antithyroid drugs for less than 3 months. The TCR library used RNA extracted from PBMCs. EDTA tubes received nine milliliters of drawn peripheral blood. CDR3-region Arm-PCR and iRepertoire HTBI primers produced the TCR beta libraries. TCRdb processed the multiplex PCR reads anew with MiXCR; each CDR3 protein has one entry. The sample lists some 250,000 distinct CDR3 sequences; around 18% were seen once. The table lists this clonotype with many counts. Its target is unknown. The same sample was also studied in work on T cells in Graves' hyperthyroidism and ophthalmopathy.

Sequenced material: peripheral blood mononuclear cells (PBMCs), taken at new diagnosis, from a patient treated with antithyroid drugs. The sequence came from a woman aged 25 to 39 with Graves disease.

The CDR3 DNA reads TGTGCCAGCAGCGGACAGGGGAAGGGCTCACCCCTCCACTTT. Its protein product is CASSGQGKGSPLHF. This chain joins TRBV9 and TRBJ1-6, with TRBD1 identical over 8 bases. This CDR3 has 14 residues. The germline CDR1 and CDR2 sequences are SGDLS and YYNGEE. V was clipped by 3 bases and J by 10 bases; unmatched bases: 6.